Given below is one T cell receptor (beta chain) in context. The data stem from a study of blood T cell repertoires in COVID-19. Per the authors' pipeline: Reference gene primer amplification gave estimated nucleated cell counts. Profiling relied on immunoSEQ multiplex PCR, and the TCRdb table lists in-frame clones only, not all of them. V, J and clone size are those of that table, while D and trimming were read from the DNA. The sample yields some 150,000 clones, 80% to 90% seen once. Material for sequencing was peripheral blood. The sequence was obtained from a woman at least 80 years old with acute or convalescent COVID-19.

The CDR3 protein is CATSVGGDSPLHF. In DNA, the CDR3 is TGCGCCACCAGCGTAGGGGGAGATTCACCCCTCCACTTT. The V call is TRBV10-1, the J call TRBJ1-6, with a weak D call TRBD1 (6 bases). V lost 10 bases, J lost 8 bases, and 15 bases lay in between. This CDR3 region has 13 residues. The germline V gene has CDR1 WNHNN and CDR2 SYGVQD (reference sequence).